In its sample, the clone carrying this T cell receptor beta chain was seen a few times. Antigen unknown. The CDR3 contains 13 residues. CDR1 and CDR2 (germline): DFQATT, SNEGSKA (reference sequence). V lost 5 bases and J lost 3; bases outside the gene matches: 6. The sample belongs to a study of T cell repertoires in cytomegalovirus infection. Study-wide background: An indication of both CMV infection and matching HLA type came from public TCR beta signatures. Findings and caveats of the study: The response measured ex vivo was dominated by TCR beta clonotypes (HLA-C-restricted and CMV-specific). The cumulative frequency of public TCR beta families distinguished individuals who carried CMV together with the relevant HLA.

MiXCR, run by TCRdb on the reads, gives a single entry per CDR3 protein. This sample carries about 450,000 distinct CDR3 sequences, about 33% of them seen once, and the ten largest clones take roughly 15%. The gene calls are TRBV20-1 and TRBJ1-2, with 7 bases identical to TRBD1. The sequencing input was PBMCs. This TCR was sampled from a human donor in good health (CMV status not recorded). Some clones in this sample may be carry-over from other donors' samples. The chain's CDR3 is CSALEGADYGYTF. As DNA, the CDR3 is TGCAGTGCTTTGGAGGGGGCAGACTATGGCTACACCTTC.